A selection of T cell receptor beta chains follows, all from one sample in a study of PD-1 blockade in mismatch repair-deficient tumors. Libraries were prepared by immunoSEQ multiplex PCR; TCRdb keeps only in-frame clonotypes and omits some of them. The sample contains tens of thousands of clones, 75% to 90% of which appear only once. This specimen consisted of PBMCs, obtained less than 7 weeks after starting pembrolizumab. All receptors derive from an adult with mismatch repair-deficient cancer. CDR3s include the opening cysteine and the closing phenylalanine or tryptophan. A D gene is named only where the DNA matches it firmly. Clone size is stated in some rows and not others, as once, few, many or a class when expanded.

abundance | j_gene | v_gene | d_gene | CDR3aa | CDR3nt
. | TRBJ1-4 | TRBV6-6 | TRBD1 | CASNTGTANEKLFF | TGTGCCAGCAATACCGGGACAGCTAATGAAAAACTGTTTTTT
. | TRBJ2-2 | TRBV5-1 | TRBD2 | CASSGVSGSNTGELFF | TGCGCCAGCAGCGGCGTTAGCGGGAGTAACACCGGGGAGCTGTTTTTT
. | TRBJ2-1 | TRBV6-4 | . | CASSAGPEPYNEQFF | TGTGCCAGCAGTGCCGGTCCGGAGCCATACAATGAGCAGTTCTTC
. | TRBJ2-5 | TRBV5-1 | TRBD2 | CASTRGGYQETQYF | TGCGCCAGCACCCGGGGGGGGTACCAAGAGACCCAGTACTTC
. | TRBJ1-2 | TRBV7-9 | . | CASSLGGLDYGYTF | TGTGCCAGCAGCTTAGGAGGGCTAGACTATGGCTACACCTTC
once | TRBJ2-1 | TRBV2 | . | CASRTGTANSYNEQFF | TGTGCCAGCCGGACCGGGACTGCGAATTCCTACAATGAGCAGTTCTTC
. | TRBJ1-3 | TRBV4-1 | TRBD1 | CASSRTGTGGFDTIYF | TGCGCCAGCAGCCGCACGGGGACAGGGGGTTTCGACACCATATATTTT
few | TRBJ2-1 | TRBV19 | TRBD2 | CASTRTSATNNEQFF | TGTGCCAGTACTAGGACTAGCGCAACAAACAATGAGCAGTTCTTC
. | TRBJ1-2 | TRBV5-6 | TRBD1 | CASSYRTGVMGGYTF | TGTGCCAGCAGCTACCGAACAGGGGTGATGGGTGGCTACACCTTC
few | TRBJ2-7 | TRBV4-1 | . | CASSQSIQGTYEQYF | TGCGCCAGCAGCCAATCTATACAGGGAACCTACGAGCAGTACTTC
. | TRBJ1-5 | TRBV5-1 | . | CASAPTDSNQPQHF | TGCGCCAGCGCCCCGACTGATAGCAATCAGCCCCAGCATTTT
. | TRBJ1-1 | TRBV15 | . | CATSGSWGAEAFF | TGTGCCACCAGCGGAAGCTGGGGCGCTGAAGCTTTCTTT
. | TRBJ1-1 | TRBV11-2 | . | CASSSGTGWRGPFF | TGTGCCAGCAGCTCGGGGACGGGATGGAGGGGCCCTTTCTTT
. | TRBJ2-4 | TRBV10-3 | . | CAISELSSQRGGIQYF | TGTGCCATCAGTGAGTTGTCTAGTCAGCGCGGTGGCATTCAGTACTTC
. | TRBJ2-3 | TRBV5-1 | TRBD1 | CASSGRAGGNTDTQYF | TGCGCCAGCAGCGGTAGGGCAGGGGGCAACACAGATACGCAGTATTTT
. | TRBJ2-1 | TRBV7-9 | . | CASTTGSGSYNEQFF | TGTGCCAGCACCACAGGGTCTGGGTCCTACAATGAGCAGTTCTTC
once | TRBJ2-1 | TRBV12-5 | . | CASGLDYHEQFF | TGTGCTAGTGGTTTGGACTATCATGAGCAGTTCTTC
few | TRBJ2-7 | TRBV18 | . | CASSPTGTPSFYEQYF | TGTGCCAGCTCACCGACCGGGACACCATCCTTCTACGAGCAGTACTTC
. | TRBJ1-4 | TRBV5-1 | . | CASSLWGLGGATNEKLFF | TGCGCCAGCAGCTTGTGGGGACTAGGCGGGGCAACTAATGAAAAACTGTTTTTT
. | TRBJ1-1 | TRBV27 | . | CASSFQGVGTEAFF | TGTGCCAGCAGTTTCCAGGGTGTCGGCACTGAAGCTTTCTTT
. | TRBJ2-7 | TRBV28 | . | CASSGGGPYEQYF | TGTGCCAGCAGCGGCGGGGGCCCCTACGAGCAGTACTTC
. | TRBJ2-7 | TRBV6-1 | TRBD1 | CASRKGQGYEQYF | TGTGCCAGCAGGAAGGGACAGGGATACGAGCAGTACTTC
. | TRBJ1-1 | TRBV4-1 | TRBD1 | CASSQEGRQGRGEAFF | TGCGCCAGCAGCCAAGAAGGTCGACAGGGGAGGGGTGAAGCTTTCTTT
. | TRBJ1-1 | TRBV10-2 | . | CASIRGSTEAFF | TGCGCCAGCATTCGGGGAAGCACTGAAGCTTTCTTT
. | TRBJ2-3 | TRBV28 | TRBD1 | CASSPTPRDREGNTQYF | TGTGCCAGCAGTCCAACACCCCGGGACAGGGAGGGGAATACGCAGTATTTT
. | TRBJ2-5 | TRBV7-2 | . | CASSPWAGIIKETQYF | TGTGCCAGCAGCCCCTGGGCGGGGATAATTAAAGAGACCCAGTACTTC
. | TRBJ1-4 | TRBV14 | . | CASSQGLGVSNEKLFF | TGTGCCAGCAGCCAAGGATTGGGCGTGTCTAATGAAAAACTGTTTTTT
. | TRBJ1-2 | TRBV7-2 | . | CASSYRGGGGNYGYTF | TGTGCCAGCAGCTACCGGGGAGGCGGTGGTAACTATGGCTACACCTTC
. | TRBJ1-4 | TRBV30 | . | CAWRGAGEKLFF | TGTGCCTGGCGGGGGGCGGGTGAAAAACTGTTTTTT